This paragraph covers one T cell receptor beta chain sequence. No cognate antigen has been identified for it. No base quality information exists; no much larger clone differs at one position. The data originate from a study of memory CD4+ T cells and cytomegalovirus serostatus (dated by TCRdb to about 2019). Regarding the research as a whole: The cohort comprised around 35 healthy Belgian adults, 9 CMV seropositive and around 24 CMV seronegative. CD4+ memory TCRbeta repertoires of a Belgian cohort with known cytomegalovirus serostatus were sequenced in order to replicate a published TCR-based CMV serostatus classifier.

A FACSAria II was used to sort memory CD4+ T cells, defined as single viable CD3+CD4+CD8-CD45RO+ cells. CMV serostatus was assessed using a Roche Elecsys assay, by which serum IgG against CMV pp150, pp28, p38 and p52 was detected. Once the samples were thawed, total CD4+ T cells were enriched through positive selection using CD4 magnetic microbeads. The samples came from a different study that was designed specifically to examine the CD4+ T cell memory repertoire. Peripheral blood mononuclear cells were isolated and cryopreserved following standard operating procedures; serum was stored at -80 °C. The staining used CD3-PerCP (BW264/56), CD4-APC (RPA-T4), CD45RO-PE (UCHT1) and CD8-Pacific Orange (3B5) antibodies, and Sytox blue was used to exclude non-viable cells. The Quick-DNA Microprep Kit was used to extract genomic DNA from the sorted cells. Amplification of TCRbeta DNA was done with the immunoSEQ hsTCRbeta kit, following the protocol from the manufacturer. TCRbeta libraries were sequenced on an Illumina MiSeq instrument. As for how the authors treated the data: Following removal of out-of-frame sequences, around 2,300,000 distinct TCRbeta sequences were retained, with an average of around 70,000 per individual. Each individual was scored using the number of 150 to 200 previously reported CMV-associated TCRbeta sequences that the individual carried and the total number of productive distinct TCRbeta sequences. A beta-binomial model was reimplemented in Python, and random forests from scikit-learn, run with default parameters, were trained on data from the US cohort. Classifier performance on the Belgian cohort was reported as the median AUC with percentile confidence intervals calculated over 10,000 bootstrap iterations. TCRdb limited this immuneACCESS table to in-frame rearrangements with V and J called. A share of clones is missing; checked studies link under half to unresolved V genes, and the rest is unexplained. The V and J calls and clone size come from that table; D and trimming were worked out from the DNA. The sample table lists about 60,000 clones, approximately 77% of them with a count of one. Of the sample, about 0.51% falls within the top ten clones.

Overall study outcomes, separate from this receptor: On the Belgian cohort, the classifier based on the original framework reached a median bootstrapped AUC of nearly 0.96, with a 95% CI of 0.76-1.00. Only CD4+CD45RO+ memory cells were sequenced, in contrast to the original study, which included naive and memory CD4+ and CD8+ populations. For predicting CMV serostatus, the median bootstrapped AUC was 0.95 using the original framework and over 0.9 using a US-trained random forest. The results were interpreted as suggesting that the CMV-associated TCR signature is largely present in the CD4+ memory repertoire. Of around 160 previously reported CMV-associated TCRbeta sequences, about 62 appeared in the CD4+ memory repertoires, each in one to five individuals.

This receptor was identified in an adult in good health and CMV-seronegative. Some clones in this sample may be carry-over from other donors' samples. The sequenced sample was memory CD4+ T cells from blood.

Here is the DNA: TGTGCCAGCAGCTCTAGGGATGGCGGGAGAATCACCGGGGAGCTGTTTTTT. This codes for CASSSRDGGRITGELFF. Rearrangement joined TRBV7-2 to TRBJ2-2, and TRBD2 matches 7 of the central bases. CDR1 and CDR2 are read off the germline V gene as SGHTA and FQGNSA. V lost 4 bases and J lost 4 bases, and the count of bases not matched to a germline gene is 12. The CDR3 measures 17 amino acids from cysteine to phenylalanine. The entry retains the CDR3 DNA only, 51 bases that are in frame from base 1.